A single sample is the source of the 14 T cell receptor beta chains below, sequenced in a study of T cell repertoires in cytomegalovirus infection. The antigens these receptors bind are not known. In TCRdb, the reads were re-called with MiXCR into one record per CDR3 protein. The table shows hundreds of thousands of distinct CDR3 sequences, with 30% to 40% occurring only once. The material sequenced was cultured PBMCs, taken from culture after CMV antigen stimulation. The receptors stem from a human donor in good health (CMV status not recorded). Some clones in this sample may be carry-over from other donors' samples.

This clonotype was recorded many times. This chain links TRBV7-2 with TRBJ1-5; D is undetermined. Per germline, CDR1 SGHTA and CDR2 FQGNSA. The CDR3 is 15 residues long. V dropped 2 bases and J dropped 0 bases, with 8 bases sitting between them. For the CDR3, the DNA is TGTGCCAGCAGCTTACAACAGAATAGCAATCAGCCCCAGCATTTT. It is translated as CASSLQQNSNQPQHF. Together with reference TRBV7-2 and TRBJ1-5, the CDR3 gives the full variable domain: GAGVSQSPSNKVTEKGKDVELRCDPISGHTALYWYRQSLGQGLEFLIYFQGNSAPDKSGLPSDRFSAERTGGSVSTLTIQRTQQEDSAVYLCASSLQQNSNQPQHFGDGTRLSIL.

The chain couples TRBV7-9 to TRBJ2-2, with 7 positions matching TRBD1. Germline V gene data show CDR1 as SEHNR and CDR2 as FQNEAQ (reference sequence). Germline trimming cut 6 bases from V and 5 bases from J; bases unmatched to any gene: 9. The CDR3 totals 15 residues. The CDR3 DNA sequence: TGTGCCAGCAGTTTCAGACAGGGCTGGACCGGGGAGCTGTTTTTT. Its translation is CASSFRQGWTGELFF.

The J gene is TRBJ2-1, the V gene TRBV2; the D gene is possibly TRBD2 (5 bases). CDR1 is SNHLY and CDR2 is FYNNEI in the germline V gene. The V and J ends lost 3 bases and 10 bases respectively, with 16 bases between them. The CDR3 runs 14 residues. The CDR3 spells CASSDFIPRLEQFF. As DNA, the CDR3 is TGTGCCAGCAGTGATTTTATTCCTCGACTAGAGCAGTTCTTC. Drawing the rest from reference TRBV2 and TRBJ2-1, the complete variable domain is EPEVTQTPSHQVTQMGQEVILRCVPISNHLYFYWYRQILGQKVEFLVSFYNNEISEKSEIFDDQFSVERPDGSNFTLKIRSTKLEDSAMYFCASSDFIPRLEQFFGPGTRLTVL.

The V and J genes are TRBV20-1 and TRBJ2-3, with 13 positions matching TRBD2. CDR3 length: 13 residues. Germline-derived CDR1 and CDR2 are DFQATT and SNEGSKA (reference sequence). The V segment lost 6 bases and the J segment 4 bases; nucleotides outside the gene matches: 1. CDR3 region: CSAGLAGADTQYF. The CDR3 DNA is TGCAGTGCCGGACTAGCGGGAGCAGATACGCAGTATTTT.

The chain couples TRBV11-1 to TRBJ2-7, with D tentatively TRBD1 (5 bases). Germline values: CDR1 SGHAT, CDR2 FQDESV (reference sequence). Trimming cost V 3 bases and J 3 bases, with 15 bases left between them. This CDR3 region has 15 residues. The CDR3 bases are TGTGCCAGCAGCTTCGAGAAAGGGGCCAACTACGAGCAGTACTTC. Its translation: CASSFEKGANYEQYF.

This clonotype was seen more than once but under ten times. The rearrangement uses TRBV12-3 or TRBV12-4 and TRBJ1-5; D is possibly TRBD1 (6 bases). This CDR3 has 14 residues. Between the trimmed V and J ends, which lost 5 bases and 6 bases, there was a span of 14 bases. For the CDR3, the DNA is TGTGCCAGCAGTGTTGAACAGGGATTTCAGCCCCAGCATTTT. This gives the protein CASSVEQGFQPQHF.

This clonotype showed up many times. The CDR3 bases are TGTGCCAGCAGCACCCCCGGGACTGTGGGGGAGCAGTACTTC. It specifies CASSTPGTVGEQYF. The chain employs TRBV7-6 and TRBJ2-7, with D maybe TRBD2 (6 bases). The CDR3 sequence is 14 residues long. Germline V gene data show CDR1 as SGHVS and CDR2 as FNYEAQ. The V end lost 5 bases, the J end lost 7 bases, and 18 bases lay between the germline ends.

This clonotype was seen a handful of times. This chain uses TRBV28 with TRBJ2-2, with TRBD1 matching over 7 bases. Trimming cost V 6 bases and J 7 bases; bases outside gene matches: 8. Germline CDR1 is MDHEN and CDR2 is SYDVKM. CDR3 length: 14 amino acids. The CDR3, as DNA: TGTGCCAGCAGACCGGGACAGCGGAACGGGGAGCTGTTTTTT. It is translated as CASRPGQRNGELFF.

A few counts support this clonotype. The CDR3 coding sequence is TGTGCCACCAGCAGAGATTTATCCTACGAGCAGTACTTC. Protein: CATSRDLSYEQYF. The chain recombines TRBV15 with TRBJ2-7; no definite D call. Per the germline V gene, CDR1 is LNHNV and CDR2 is YYDKDF (reference sequence). Trimming shortened V by 0 bases and J by 1 base, and 4 bases separated the two germline ends. The CDR3 is 13 residues long.

This clonotype was counted only a few times. The chain is built from TRBV7-8 and TRBJ2-2, with D possibly TRBD2 on 5 matching bases. V was clipped by 2 bases and J by 7 bases, with 11 bases between them. The length of the CDR3 is 14 residues. The germline gives CDR1 SGHVS, CDR2 FQNEAQ. The CDR3 nucleotides are TGTGCCAGCAGCTTACGTAGCGCCGACGGGGAGCTGTTTTTT. As protein: CASSLRSADGELFF. Combining the CDR3 with reference TRBV7-8 and TRBJ2-2 gives the whole variable domain GAGVSQSPRYKVAKRGQDVALRCDPISGHVSLFWYQQALGQGPEFLTYFQNEAQLDKSGLPSDRFFAERPEGSVSTLKIQRTQQEDSAVYLCASSLRSADGELFFGEGSRLTVL.

The gene calls are TRBV20-1 and TRBJ2-3; TRBD1 agrees at 12 bases. Germline V gene data show CDR1 as DFQATT and CDR2 as SNEGSKA (reference sequence). J was trimmed by 5 bases and V by 5 bases; bases with no gene match: 8. The CDR3 is 15 amino acids. The CDR3 DNA is TGCAGTGCTGTGATGGGACAGGGGGCTGTAGATACGCAGTATTTT. It yields the protein CSAVMGQGAVDTQYF.

This sequence joins TRBV10-3 and TRBJ2-1, with TRBD2 as a possible D gene (6 bases). With 8 bases removed from V and 6 bases from J, the gap between germline ends came to 20 bases. The germline CDR1 and CDR2 sequences are ENHRY and SYGVKD. CDR3 length equals 15 residues. The CDR3 sequence: CAIGSPGGAFNEQFF. The CDR3 DNA is TGTGCCATCGGGTCTCCTGGCGGGGCCTTCAATGAGCAGTTCTTC.

This clonotype was counted only a few times. V usage is TRBV29-1 and J usage is TRBJ2-3; 10 bases align to TRBD1. The V gene end was trimmed by 7 bases and the J gene end by 1 base; junction bases not matched to a gene: 8. The germline V gene encodes CDR1 SQVTM and CDR2 ANQGSEA. CDR3 length: 15 amino acids. The CDR3 spells CSASTGGAGTDTQYF. In DNA, the CDR3 is TGCAGCGCCTCGACAGGGGGCGCGGGCACAGATACGCAGTATTTT.

This clonotype has more than one count but fewer than ten. This chain connects TRBV7-2 to TRBJ2-4, with TRBD2 identical over 9 bases. The CDR3 is made up of 14 amino acids. Germline V gene sequence: CDR1 SGHTA, CDR2 FQGNSA. Losses at the gene ends were 2 bases for V and 9 bases for J; bases not matched to a gene: 5. The CDR3 DNA follows: TGTGCCAGCAGCTTACGCCTAGCGGGGAGCATTCAGTACTTC. It translates to CASSLRLAGSIQYF.